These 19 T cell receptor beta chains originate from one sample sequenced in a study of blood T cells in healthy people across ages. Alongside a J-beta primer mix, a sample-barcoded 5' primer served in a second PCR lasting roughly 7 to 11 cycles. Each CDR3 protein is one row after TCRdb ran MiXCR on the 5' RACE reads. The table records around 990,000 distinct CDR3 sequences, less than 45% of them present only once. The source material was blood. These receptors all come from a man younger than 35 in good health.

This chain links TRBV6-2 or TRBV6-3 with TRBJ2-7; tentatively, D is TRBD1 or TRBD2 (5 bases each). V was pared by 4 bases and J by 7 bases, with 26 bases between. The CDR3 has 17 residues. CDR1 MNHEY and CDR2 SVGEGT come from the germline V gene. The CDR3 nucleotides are TGTGCCAGCAGTTCGCCCCGAGGGGATTACTTTTACAATGAGCAGTACTTC. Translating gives CASSSPRGDYFYNEQYF.

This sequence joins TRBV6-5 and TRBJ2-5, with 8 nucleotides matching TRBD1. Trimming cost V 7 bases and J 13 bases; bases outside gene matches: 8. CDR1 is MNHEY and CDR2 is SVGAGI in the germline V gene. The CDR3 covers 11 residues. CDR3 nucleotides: TGTGCCAGCACCAGGGGGCCCGAGCGGTACTTC. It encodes CASTRGPERYF.

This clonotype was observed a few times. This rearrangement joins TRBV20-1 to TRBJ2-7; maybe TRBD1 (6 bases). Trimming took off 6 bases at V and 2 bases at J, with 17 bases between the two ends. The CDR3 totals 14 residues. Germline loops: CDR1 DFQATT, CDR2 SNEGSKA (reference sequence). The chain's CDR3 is CSASGRDKTYEQYF. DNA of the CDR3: TGCAGTGCGAGCGGCCGGGACAAGACCTACGAGCAGTACTTC.

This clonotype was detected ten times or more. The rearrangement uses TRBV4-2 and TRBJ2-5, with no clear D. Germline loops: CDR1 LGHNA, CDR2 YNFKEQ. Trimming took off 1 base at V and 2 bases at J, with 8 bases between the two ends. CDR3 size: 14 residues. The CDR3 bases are TGTGCCAGCAGCCAAGGAACGATACAAGAGACCCAGTACTTC. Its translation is CASSQGTIQETQYF.

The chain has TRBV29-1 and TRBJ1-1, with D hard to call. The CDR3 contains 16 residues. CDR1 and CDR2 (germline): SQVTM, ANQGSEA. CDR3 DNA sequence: TGCAGTTCCGGGAGACGAAAAAGAAAAATGAACACTGAAGCTTTCTTT. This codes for CSSGRRKRKMNTEAFF.

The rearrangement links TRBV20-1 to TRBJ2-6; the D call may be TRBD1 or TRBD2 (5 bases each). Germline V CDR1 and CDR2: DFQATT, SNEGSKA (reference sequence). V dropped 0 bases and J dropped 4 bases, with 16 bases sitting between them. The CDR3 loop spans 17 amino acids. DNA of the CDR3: TGCAGTGCTAGAGATCTTAGTGGGGGATCGGGGGCCAACGTCCTGACTTTC. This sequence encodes CSARDLSGGSGANVLTF.

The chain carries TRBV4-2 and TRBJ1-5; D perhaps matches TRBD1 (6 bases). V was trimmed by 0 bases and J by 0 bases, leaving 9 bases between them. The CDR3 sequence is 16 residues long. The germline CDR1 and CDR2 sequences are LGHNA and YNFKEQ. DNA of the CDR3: TGTGCCAGCAGCCAAGATGGGACAAATAGCAATCAGCCCCAGCATTTT. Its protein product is CASSQDGTNSNQPQHF.

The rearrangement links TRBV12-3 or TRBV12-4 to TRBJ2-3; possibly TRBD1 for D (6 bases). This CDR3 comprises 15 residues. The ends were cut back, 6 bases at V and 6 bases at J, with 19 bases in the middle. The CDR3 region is CASRLDSSGVDTQYF. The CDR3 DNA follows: TGTGCCAGCAGACTGGACAGTTCGGGCGTGGATACGCAGTATTTT.

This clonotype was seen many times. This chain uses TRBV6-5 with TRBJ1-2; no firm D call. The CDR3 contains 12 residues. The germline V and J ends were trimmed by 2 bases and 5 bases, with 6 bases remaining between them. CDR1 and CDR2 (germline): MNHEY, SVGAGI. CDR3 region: CASSYRGYGYTF. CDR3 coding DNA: TGTGCCAGCAGTTACCGCGGATATGGCTACACCTTC.

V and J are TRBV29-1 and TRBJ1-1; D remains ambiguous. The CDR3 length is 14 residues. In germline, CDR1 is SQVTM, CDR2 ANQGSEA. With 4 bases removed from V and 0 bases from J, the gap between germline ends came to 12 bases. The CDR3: CSVVGGILNTEAFF. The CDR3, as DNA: TGCAGCGTTGTTGGAGGAATCCTGAACACTGAAGCTTTCTTT.

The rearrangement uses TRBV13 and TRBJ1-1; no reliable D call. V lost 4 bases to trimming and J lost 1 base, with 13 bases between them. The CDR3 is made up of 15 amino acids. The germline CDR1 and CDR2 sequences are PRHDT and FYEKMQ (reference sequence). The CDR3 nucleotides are TGTGCCAGCAGCTCAGAGGGCAGCTGGAACACTGAAGCTTTCTTT. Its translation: CASSSEGSWNTEAFF.

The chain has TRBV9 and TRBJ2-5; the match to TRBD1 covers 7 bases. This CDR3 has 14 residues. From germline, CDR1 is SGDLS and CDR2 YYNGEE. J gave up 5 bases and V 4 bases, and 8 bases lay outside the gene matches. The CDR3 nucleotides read TGTGCCAGCAGCTCTCAGGGGGTAGCGGAGACCCAGTACTTC. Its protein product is CASSSQGVAETQYF.

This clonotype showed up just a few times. The CDR3 DNA reads as TGTGCCAGCAGCGCGTCGGGGACATCCCAAGAGACCCAGTACTTC. Its translation is CASSASGTSQETQYF. V and J are TRBV9 and TRBJ2-5, with D possibly matching TRBD1 (6 bases). Germline loops: CDR1 SGDLS, CDR2 YYNGEE. The germline V and J ends were trimmed by 3 bases and 1 base, with 13 bases remaining between them. This CDR3 spans 15 amino acids.

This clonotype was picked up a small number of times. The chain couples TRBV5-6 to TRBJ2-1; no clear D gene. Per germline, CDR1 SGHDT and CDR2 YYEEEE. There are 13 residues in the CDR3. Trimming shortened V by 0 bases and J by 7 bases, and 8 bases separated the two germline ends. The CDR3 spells CASSLEKRNEQFF. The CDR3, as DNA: TGTGCCAGCAGCTTGGAGAAGAGGAATGAGCAGTTCTTC.

The CDR3 region has the DNA TGCAGTGCTAGAACAGGGCGGGCAAACAATCAGCCCCAGCATTTT. Residues: CSARTGRANNQPQHF. The chain employs TRBV20-1 and TRBJ1-5, with D perhaps matching TRBD1 (6 bases). Germline V gene data show CDR1 as DFQATT and CDR2 as SNEGSKA (reference sequence). Trimming took off 2 bases at V and 3 bases at J, with 14 bases between the two ends. The CDR3 runs to 15 residues.

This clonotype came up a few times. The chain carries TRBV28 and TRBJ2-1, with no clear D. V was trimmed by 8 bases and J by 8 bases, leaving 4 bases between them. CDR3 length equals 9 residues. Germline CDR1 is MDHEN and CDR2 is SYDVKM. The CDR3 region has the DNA TGTGCCAGCGGGGATGAGCAGTTCTTC. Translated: CASGDEQFF.

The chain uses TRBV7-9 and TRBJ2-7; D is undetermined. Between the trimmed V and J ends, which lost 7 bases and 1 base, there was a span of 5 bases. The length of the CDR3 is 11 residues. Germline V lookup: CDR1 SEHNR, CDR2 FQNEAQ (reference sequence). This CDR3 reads CASTSSYEQYF. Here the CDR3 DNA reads TGTGCCAGCACCTCATCCTACGAGCAGTACTTC.

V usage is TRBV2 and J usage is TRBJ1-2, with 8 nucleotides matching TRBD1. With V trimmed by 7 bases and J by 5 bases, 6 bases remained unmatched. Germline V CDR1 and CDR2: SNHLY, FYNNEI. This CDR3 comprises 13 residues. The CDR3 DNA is TGTGCCAGCACTCCGGACAGGGAGTATGGCTACACCTTC. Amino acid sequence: CASTPDREYGYTF.

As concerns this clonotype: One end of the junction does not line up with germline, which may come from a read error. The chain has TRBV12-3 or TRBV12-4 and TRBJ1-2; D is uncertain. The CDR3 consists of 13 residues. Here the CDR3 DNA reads TGTGCCAGCAGTGTAGCGACACAGAATGGCTACACCTTC. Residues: CASSVATQNGYTF.